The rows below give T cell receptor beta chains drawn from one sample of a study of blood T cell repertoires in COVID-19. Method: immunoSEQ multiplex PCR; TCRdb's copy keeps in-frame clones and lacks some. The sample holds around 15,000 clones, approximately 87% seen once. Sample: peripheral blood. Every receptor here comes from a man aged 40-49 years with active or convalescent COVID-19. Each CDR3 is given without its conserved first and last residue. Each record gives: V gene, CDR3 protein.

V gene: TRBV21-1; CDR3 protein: ASSKRVRRVEFSYGYT
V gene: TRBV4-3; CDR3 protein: ASSQDPRPGTPTQGAF
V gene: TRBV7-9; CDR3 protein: ASGDRVGSPLH
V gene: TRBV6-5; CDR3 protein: ASSYSGAGAF
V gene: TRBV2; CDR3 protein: ASTSEAFSGNTIY
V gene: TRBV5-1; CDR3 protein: ASSKGTGESTEAF
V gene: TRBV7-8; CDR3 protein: ASSTGVYRNEQF
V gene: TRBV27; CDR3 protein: ASSSGYTEAF
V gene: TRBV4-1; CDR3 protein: ASSQEDSSNQPQH
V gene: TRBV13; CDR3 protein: ASSLMGLAGSGNIQY
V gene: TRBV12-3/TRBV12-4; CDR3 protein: ASSTIRGRRY
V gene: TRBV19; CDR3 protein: ASSTRDSTVDTQY
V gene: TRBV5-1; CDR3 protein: ASSLAGVSTDTQY
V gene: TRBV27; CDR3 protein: ASKRDGEQY
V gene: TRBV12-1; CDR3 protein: ASSSTDTQY
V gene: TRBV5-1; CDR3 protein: ASSSRTKSEKLF
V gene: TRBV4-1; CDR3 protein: ASSQPGTGGNQPQH
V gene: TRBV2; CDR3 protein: ASSELSGGYYEQY
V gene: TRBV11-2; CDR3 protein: ASSLRPGSAEQF
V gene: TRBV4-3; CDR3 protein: ASSQDRQGALSGYT
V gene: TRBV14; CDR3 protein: ASSQPGQDAY
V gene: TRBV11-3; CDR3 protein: ASSLDGQGAVPF
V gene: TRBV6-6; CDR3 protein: ASGEQGNMNSEQY
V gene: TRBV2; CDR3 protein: ASRDYRDRGSPLH
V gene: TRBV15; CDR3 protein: ATSKKRGDNEQF